The sequence of this T cell receptor (beta chain) was determined in a study of T cells in Graves' hyperthyroidism and ophthalmopathy. Germline CDR1 is PRHDT and CDR2 is FYEKMQ (reference sequence). The V gene lost 2 bases and the J gene lost 4 bases, with 9 bases spanning the gap. CDR3 length: 13 residues. Amplification yielded TCR beta CDR3 regions, with RNA transcripts as the source. HTBI primers were the set used in a first-round RT-PCR of the TCR CDR3. Each CDR3 protein gets one entry after TCRdb re-called the multiplex PCR reads with MiXCR. Among hundreds of thousands of distinct CDR3 sequences listed, less than 15% were seen once.

Input material: blood. This sequence joins TRBV13 and TRBJ2-7; D is perhaps TRBD1 (6 bases). The clonotype originates from a woman between 18 and 29 years old with Graves' hyperthyroidism. For the CDR3, the DNA is TGTGCCAGCAGCTTAAGGGGGATGTACGAGCAGTACTTC. It encodes CASSLRGMYEQYF.